These T cell receptor beta chains were read from a single sample in a study of PD-1 blockade in classical Hodgkin lymphoma. This table comes from immunoSEQ multiplex PCR, and its TCRdb copy is limited to in-frame clones, with some not included. The top ten clones hold about 2.8% of a sample with some 96,000 clones, roughly 90% of them seen once. The specimen was peripheral blood mononuclear cells (PBMCs), collected at baseline. The receptors originated from a human donor with classical Hodgkin lymphoma. The CDR3 runs from the conserved cysteine through the conserved F or W. Fields, in order: CDR3 protein, J gene, V gene.

CDR3 protein: CASSLLGAEHGYTF
J gene: TRBJ1-2
V gene: TRBV5-4

CDR3 protein: CASSIQESYNEQFF
J gene: TRBJ2-1
V gene: TRBV19

CDR3 protein: CASSQLAVTDTQYF
J gene: TRBJ2-3
V gene: TRBV4-2

CDR3 protein: CAVFRTSGFYEQYF
J gene: TRBJ2-7
V gene: TRBV28

CDR3 protein: CASSEASGSIQETQYF
J gene: TRBJ2-5
V gene: TRBV6-1

CDR3 protein: CASSARALYEQYF
J gene: TRBJ2-7
V gene: TRBV18

CDR3 protein: CASSRLALHNEQFF
J gene: TRBJ2-1
V gene: TRBV7-2

CDR3 protein: CASSPQARGGGNQPQHF
J gene: TRBJ1-5
V gene: TRBV18

CDR3 protein: CASSEAFGSKETDTQYF
J gene: TRBJ2-3
V gene: TRBV2

CDR3 protein: CASSLGGGRGGNTEAFF
J gene: TRBJ1-1
V gene: TRBV4-1

CDR3 protein: CASSLARASTEAFF
J gene: TRBJ1-1
V gene: TRBV27

CDR3 protein: CASSMDRNYGYTF
J gene: TRBJ1-2
V gene: TRBV19

CDR3 protein: CASSSGDGLAGYGEQYF
J gene: TRBJ2-7
V gene: TRBV5-1

CDR3 protein: CASSLMTAGNNEAFF
J gene: TRBJ1-1
V gene: TRBV7-6

CDR3 protein: CASSWHPRGQAGELFF
J gene: TRBJ2-2
V gene: TRBV11-2

CDR3 protein: CASSHQESDTQYF
J gene: TRBJ2-3
V gene: TRBV6-5

CDR3 protein: CASSSNTPPVAFF
J gene: TRBJ1-1
V gene: TRBV27

CDR3 protein: CAWSASNAQETQYF
J gene: TRBJ2-5
V gene: TRBV30

CDR3 protein: CASVRRAGVIELFF
J gene: TRBJ2-2
V gene: TRBV28

CDR3 protein: CASSYSNYNEQFF
J gene: TRBJ2-1
V gene: TRBV6-6

CDR3 protein: CASSPFPVVGDTEAFF
J gene: TRBJ1-1
V gene: TRBV5-1

CDR3 protein: CAISESRMTGQLSPYEQYF
J gene: TRBJ2-7
V gene: TRBV10-3

CDR3 protein: CASSTRGLAGTYNEQFF
J gene: TRBJ2-1
V gene: TRBV5-1

CDR3 protein: CASRRSAGGWETQYF
J gene: TRBJ2-5
V gene: TRBV19

CDR3 protein: CASSPGQGADGTEAFF
J gene: TRBJ1-1
V gene: TRBV6-7

CDR3 protein: CASSEGQGGYEQYF
J gene: TRBJ2-7
V gene: TRBV10-1

CDR3 protein: CASSGMTAQNIQYF
J gene: TRBJ2-4
V gene: TRBV2

CDR3 protein: CAWSSGFPSYEQYF
J gene: TRBJ2-7
V gene: TRBV30

CDR3 protein: CASSPRTGDNEQFF
J gene: TRBJ2-1
V gene: TRBV7-9

CDR3 protein: CASSSTGAVYEQYF
J gene: TRBJ2-7
V gene: TRBV9

CDR3 protein: CASSGQSDLELFF
J gene: TRBJ1-4
V gene: TRBV6-1

CDR3 protein: CASSQGRYTEAFF
J gene: TRBJ1-1
V gene: TRBV28

CDR3 protein: CASSFGTAARADTQYF
J gene: TRBJ2-3
V gene: TRBV5-6

CDR3 protein: CAISEAQGMPGNTIYF
J gene: TRBJ1-3
V gene: TRBV10-3

CDR3 protein: CASGGYPISYNEQFF
J gene: TRBJ2-1
V gene: TRBV27

CDR3 protein: CSEGQGAYGYTF
J gene: TRBJ1-2
V gene: TRBV29-1